The 14 T cell receptor beta chains in this list originate from one sample, sequenced in a study of regulatory T cells in long-lasting Graves disease. Time point specified: persistent/refractory GD, antithyroid drugs over 5 years with positive TRAb. There was RNA extracted from PBMCs, and the TCR library was made from it. Construction of the TCR beta libraries employed iRepertoire HTBI primers in conjunction with Arm-PCR of CDR3 regions. TCRdb reprocessed the multiplex PCR reads with MiXCR, giving one entry per CDR3 protein. The sample consists of about 470,000 distinct CDR3 sequences, about 22% of them appearing once. Material: peripheral blood mononuclear cells (PBMCs), obtained when the disease was refractory, from a patient treated with antithyroid drugs. All receptors derive from a female donor with Graves disease.

In this sample, this clonotype turned up many times. The J gene is TRBJ1-6, the V gene TRBV12-3 or TRBV12-4; D ambiguous. Trimming took 3 bases from V and 9 from J, leaving 6 bases between them. This CDR3 has 12 residues. CDR3 DNA sequence: TGTGCCAGCAGTTTCCCCAGTTCACCCCTCCACTTT. Translated: CASSFPSSPLHF.

This clonotype was detected many times. The V and J genes are TRBV2 and TRBJ2-2, with a weak D call TRBD2 (7 bases). V gave up 6 bases and J gave up 2 bases, with 13 bases separating them. The CDR3 spans 15 residues. Germline lookup yields CDR1 SNHLY and CDR2 FYNNEI. CDR3 bases: TGTGCCAGCAGGGGGGGGCCGACCAACACCGGGGAGCTGTTTTTT. The encoded protein is CASRGGPTNTGELFF.

This clonotype was detected ten times or more. J is TRBJ2-5 and V is TRBV28; D is possibly TRBD1 (5 bases). In germline, CDR1 is MDHEN, CDR2 SYDVKM. CDR3 size: 12 residues. V gave up 10 bases and J gave up 5 bases, with 14 bases separating them. CDR3 bases: TGTGCCACCACGACAGTGGCGGAGACCCAGTACTTC. This translates into CATTTVAETQYF.

This clonotype was counted a few times. V is TRBV5-1 and J is TRBJ2-2; D ambiguous. There are 13 residues in the CDR3. Germline CDR1 SGHRS, CDR2 YFSETQ. The V end was cut by 4 bases, the J end by 3 bases, with 7 bases between. CDR3 sequence reads: CASSPLDTGELFF. The CDR3 DNA is TGCGCCAGCAGCCCCCTGGACACCGGGGAGCTGTTTTTT.

This clonotype occurred many times. V is TRBV28 and J is TRBJ2-5; D is unclear. The CDR3 is 15 amino acids. From germline, CDR1 is MDHEN and CDR2 SYDVKM. V lost 3 bases to trimming and J lost 5 bases, with 16 bases between them. The DNA for the CDR3 is TGTGCCAGCAGTTTCTCCGGACGGACCGTGGAGACCCAGTACTTC. Its protein product is CASSFSGRTVETQYF.

This clonotype was observed a few times. For the CDR3, the DNA is TGCGCCAGCAGCCAAGATTTCCAGGGCGGGGCCCTTGAAAAACTGTTTTTT. Its translation: CASSQDFQGGALEKLFF. The chain combines TRBV4-3 with TRBJ1-4, with TRBD1 as a possible D gene (5 bases). The germline V gene has CDR1 LGHNA and CDR2 YSLEER. Deletions cut 0 bases from V and 7 bases from J, with 18 bases between. The CDR3 loop spans 17 amino acids.

This clonotype was recorded at least ten times. The V call is TRBV24-1, the J call TRBJ2-7; D might be TRBD1 or TRBD2, each matching 5 bases. The CDR3 runs 13 residues. Per germline, CDR1 KGHDR and CDR2 SFDVKD. V lost 3 bases to trimming and J lost 6 bases, with 11 bases between them. CDR3 sequence (DNA): TGTGCCACCAGTGATGAGGTGAGGGGCGAGCAGTACTTC. Its translation is CATSDEVRGEQYF.

Points on this clonotype: A much larger clone differs by one base, so this may be a read error. The V and J genes are TRBV28 and TRBJ1-5; D may be TRBD1 (5 bases). The CDR3 is 14 amino acids. Trimming took off 2 bases at V and 5 bases at J, with 10 bases between the two ends. The V gene's germline CDR1 is MDHEN and CDR2 SYDVKM. The CDR3 sequence: CASSLHSRDQPQHF. The CDR3 DNA is TGTGCCAGCAGTTTACATTCCAGGGATCAGCCCCAGCATTTT.

This chain joins TRBV5-1 and TRBJ1-2; 9 nucleotides line up with TRBD1. J was trimmed by 8 bases and V by 5 bases; bases with no gene match: 13. The CDR3 is 15 residues long. The germline gives CDR1 SGHRS, CDR2 YFSETQ. CDR3 region: CASSRTTGTGKGYTF. In DNA form, the CDR3 reads TGCGCCAGCAGTCGGACTACCGGGACAGGGAAGGGCTACACCTTC. Full variable domain (missing parts from reference TRBV5-1 and TRBJ1-2): KAGVTQTPRYLIKTRGQQVTLSCSPISGHRSVSWYQQTPGQGLQFLFEYFSETQRNKGNFPGRFSGRQFSNSRSEMNVSTLELGDSALYLCASSRTTGTGKGYTFGSGTRLTVV.

The chain carries TRBV29-1 and TRBJ1-2; possibly TRBD1 for D (6 bases). There are 15 residues in the CDR3. Germline V lookup: CDR1 SQVTM, CDR2 ANQGSEA. V was clipped by 7 bases and J by 4 bases, with 22 bases between them. Here the CDR3 reads CSGRQEGELAYGYTF. The CDR3 region has the DNA TGCAGCGGGAGACAAGAGGGGGAATTAGCCTATGGCTACACCTTC.

The chain joins TRBV5-1 to TRBJ1-4; possible D gene TRBD1, 5 bases. This CDR3 region has 14 residues. V shed 4 bases and J shed 8 bases, with 15 bases lying between them. Germline loops: CDR1 SGHRS, CDR2 YFSETQ. CDR3 in amino acids: CASSEGTAREKLFF. CDR3 bases: TGCGCCAGCAGCGAAGGGACGGCGCGAGAAAAACTGTTTTTT.

At least ten counts were recorded for this clonotype. V is TRBV19 and J is TRBJ1-2; no clear D. V dropped 9 bases and J dropped 4 bases, with 12 bases sitting between them. The CDR3 has 12 amino acids. Germline CDR1 reads LNHDA; CDR2 reads SQIVND (reference sequence). CDR3 protein: CASTHSSYGYTF. CDR3 DNA: TGTGCCAGCACCCACAGCTCCTATGGCTACACCTTC.

This clonotype was seen many times. This chain uses TRBV10-3 with TRBJ1-5; TRBD1 matches at 8 bases. This CDR3 comprises 15 residues. Germline V gene lookup returns CDR1 ENHRY and CDR2 SYGVKD. Trimming at V came to 5 bases and at J to 5 bases, leaving 8 bases not matched to a gene. CDR3: CAISPGQGRDQPQHF. DNA for the CDR3: TGTGCCATCAGTCCCGGACAGGGACGGGATCAGCCCCAGCATTTT.

V is TRBV5-6 and J is TRBJ2-2; D is unresolved. Trimming took 6 bases from V and 1 from J, leaving 13 bases between them. Germline CDR1 is SGHDT and CDR2 is YYEEEE. The CDR3 extends over 15 amino acids. CDR3 amino acids: CASTVDGLNTGELFF. The DNA for the CDR3 is TGTGCCAGCACCGTGGACGGGCTGAACACCGGGGAGCTGTTTTTT.